This T cell receptor beta chain was sequenced in a study of Graves' ophthalmopathy and Graves' hyperthyroidism. Findings and caveats of the study: Ophthalmopathy progression was predicted with approximately 64% sensitivity and about 72% specificity. Blood repertoires reportedly contained most expanded thyroid clonotypes above 0.001 frequency.

Ages of hyperthyroidism patients ran from 18 to 65, and their diagnoses were new, under 2 months' duration. Uncontrolled infections, pregnancy, lactation or other autoimmune diseases led to patient exclusion. CDR1 and CDR2 (germline): MGHRA, YSYEKL. This CDR3 has 16 residues. V dropped 4 bases and J dropped 5; count of bases not matched to a gene: 12. RNA transcripts served as template for amplifying TCR beta CDR3 sequences. An initial RT-PCR round employing HTBI primers preceded a second-round multiplex PCR. TCRdb independently ran MiXCR on the multiplex PCR reads; one entry per CDR3 protein. The sample has 400,000 or so distinct CDR3 sequences, just over 15% seen once; the top ten hold roughly 7%. This clonotype was counted between two and nine times. Its antigen is still unknown.

V gene TRBV4-1 combines with J gene TRBJ2-7; 9 bases are shared with TRBD1. The clonotype comes from a woman in her late teens or twenties with stable Graves' hyperthyroidism. Source material: peripheral blood. This CDR3 is CASSRTPGTGSDEQYF. The DNA of the CDR3 is TGCGCCAGCAGCCGAACCCCCGGGACAGGGTCCGACGAGCAGTACTTC.